This T cell receptor (beta chain) is drawn from a study of shared clonotypes between healthy human individuals. Broader study findings: The study drew on few donors, limiting represented genetic and exposure-history diversity.

A few counts support this clone. Its specificity is not known. The germline V gene encodes CDR1 LGHNA and CDR2 YNFKEQ. The V end was cut by 7 bases, the J end by 5 bases, with 21 bases between. The CDR3 spans 15 residues. The table came from immunoSEQ multiplex PCR; TCRdb's copy has only in-frame clones and leaves some out. The sample records fewer than 600,000 clones, around 79% being singletons. This TCR derives from a woman aged 40 to 49 in good health. Some clones in this sample may be carry-over from other donors' samples. The chain combines TRBV4-2 with TRBJ2-7; D is possibly TRBD2 (5 bases). Sequencing used PBMCs. CDR3 bases: TGTGCCAGCACCCCCAATCCCGGAGGCCCGGACGAGCAGTACTTC. This sequence encodes CASTPNPGGPDEQYF.